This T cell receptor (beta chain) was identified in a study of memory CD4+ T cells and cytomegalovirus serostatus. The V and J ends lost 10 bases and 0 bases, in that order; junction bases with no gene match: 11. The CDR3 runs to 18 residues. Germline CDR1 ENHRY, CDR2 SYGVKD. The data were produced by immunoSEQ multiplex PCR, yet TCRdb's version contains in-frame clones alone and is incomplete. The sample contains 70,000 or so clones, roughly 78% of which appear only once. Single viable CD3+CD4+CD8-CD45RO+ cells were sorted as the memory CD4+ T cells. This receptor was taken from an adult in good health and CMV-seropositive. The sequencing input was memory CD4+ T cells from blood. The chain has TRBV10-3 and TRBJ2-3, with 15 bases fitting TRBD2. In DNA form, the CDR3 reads TGTGCCACCAGCGGACTAGCGGGGGGGTCGCCTAGCACAGATACGCAGTATTTT. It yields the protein CATSGLAGGSPSTDTQYF.